This T cell receptor (beta chain) was observed in a study of blood T cells in healthy people across ages. Study outcomes and limitations: Investigators treated diversity estimates from one million T cells as underestimates.

Samples had at least 7 million PBMCs isolated from them. A second PCR, run for about 7 to 11 cycles, used a sample-barcoded 5' primer plus a J-beta primer mix. Each cDNA molecule carried a tag from a template-switch adaptor that contained 12 random nucleotides. Samples each returned at least 2.5 million CDR3-containing paired-end reads. TCRdb re-called the 5' RACE reads with MiXCR, one entry per CDR3 protein. This table has roughly 1.7 million distinct CDR3 sequences, approximately 32% appearing once. The ends were cut back, 3 bases at V and 7 bases at J, with 13 bases in the middle. Germline V CDR1 and CDR2: MGHDK, SYGVNS. The CDR3 contains 13 residues. Only a few counts were recorded for this clonotype. Its specificity is not known.

The chain combines TRBV25-1 with TRBJ2-7; D not certain. Sequenced sample: blood. The receptor comes from a woman in her thirties in good health. The CDR3 DNA reads TGTGCCAGCAGTGACCTAAAAGGGCCGGAGCAGTACTTC. Protein sequence: CASSDLKGPEQYF.